Below, 25 T cell receptor beta chains from the same sample are listed, as sequenced in a study of T cells in Graves' hyperthyroidism and ophthalmopathy. TCR beta CDR3 sequences were amplified from RNA transcripts. TCR CDR3 regions were first amplified by RT-PCR with HTBI primers. Via MiXCR, TCRdb re-called the multiplex PCR reads, giving one row per CDR3 protein. The sample carries about 350,000 distinct CDR3 sequences, 11% to 15% recorded once. Sequencing was carried out using blood. These receptors were obtained from a young woman with Graves' hyperthyroidism.

The V gene is TRBV2, the J gene TRBJ2-7; D is unresolved. The germline V gene encodes CDR1 SNHLY and CDR2 FYNNEI. The germline V and J ends were trimmed by 4 bases and 7 bases, with 14 bases remaining between them. The CDR3 runs 13 residues. This CDR3 reads CASSAELVWEQYF. CDR3 DNA: TGTGCCAGCAGTGCGGAGTTGGTGTGGGAGCAGTACTTC.

Remarks on this clonotype: This may be a read error: a much more frequent sequence differs by one nucleotide. CDR3 residues: CASSRTGQVLNTEALF. In DNA, the CDR3 is TGTGCCAGCAGTCGAACCGGACAGGTTCTAAACACTGAAGCTCTCTTT. V and J are TRBV6-1 and TRBJ1-1; TRBD1 matches at 7 bases. The CDR3 is 16 residues long. CDR1 and CDR2 (germline): MNHNS, SASEGT.

V and J are TRBV28 and TRBJ1-2; D is undetermined. The CDR3 has 13 amino acids. Trimming cost V 6 bases and J 6 bases, with 14 bases left between them. The V gene's germline CDR1 is MDHEN and CDR2 SYDVKM. The CDR3 sequence is CASSQDPPHGYTF. The CDR3 DNA sequence: TGTGCCAGCAGCCAAGACCCTCCTCATGGCTACACCTTC.

The chain links TRBV30 to TRBJ1-3; D remains unclear. Per the germline V gene, CDR1 is GTSNPN and CDR2 is SVGIG (reference sequence). Trimming cost V 4 bases and J 0 bases, with 7 bases left between them. This CDR3 contains 13 residues. The CDR3 sequence is CAWTSNSGNTIYF. The CDR3 region has the DNA TGTGCCTGGACGTCTAACTCTGGAAACACCATATATTTT. Based on the CDR3 plus reference TRBV30 and TRBJ1-3, the full variable domain is SQTIHQWPATLVQPVGSPLSLECTVEGTSNPNLYWYRQAAGRGLQLLFYSVGIGQISSEVPQNLSASRPQDRQFILSSKKLLLSDSGFYLCAWTSNSGNTIYFGEGSWLTVV.

This clonotype was recorded a few times. The chain uses TRBV7-3 and TRBJ2-1, with a possible D match to TRBD2 (5 bases). The CDR3 runs 13 residues. Looked up from germline, CDR1 is SGHTA and CDR2 is FQGTGA. V dropped 5 bases and J dropped 4 bases, with 9 bases sitting between them. The CDR3 DNA reads as TGTGCCAGCAGCAAAACTAGTTACAATGAGCAGTTCTTC. This translates into CASSKTSYNEQFF.

This clonotype was detected ten times or more. One junction end does not reproduce the germline sequence, and a read error may be involved. The chain has TRBV27 and TRBJ1-1; 7 nucleotides match TRBD1. CDR1 is MNHEY and CDR2 is SMNVEV in the germline V gene (reference sequence). The CDR3 totals 16 residues. DNA for the CDR3: TGTGCCAGCAGTATGAGACAGGGACTTCTGAAAACTGAAGCTTTCTTT. This codes for CASSMRQGLLKTEAFF.

This clonotype was observed many times. This sequence joins TRBV2 and TRBJ2-2; D may match TRBD1 or TRBD2 (6 bases each). Between the trimmed V and J ends, which lost 10 bases and 0 bases, there was a span of 15 bases. This CDR3 has 15 amino acids. The germline V gene encodes CDR1 SNHLY and CDR2 FYNNEI. CDR3 sequence: CATQGGTTNTGELFF. The CDR3 nucleotides read TGTGCCACCCAAGGCGGGACAACGAACACCGGGGAGCTGTTTTTT.

The DNA for the CDR3 is TGTGCCAGCAGCGTAAACTACAGGGGCGGGGATGGCTACACCTTC. Amino acids: CASSVNYRGGDGYTF. The chain is built from TRBV9 and TRBJ1-2; 7 nucleotides align to TRBD1. In germline, CDR1 is SGDLS, CDR2 YYNGEE. V shed 1 base, J shed 6 bases, and the junction held 9 bases outside the gene matches. The CDR3 consists of 15 residues.

With respect to this clonotype: This clone may be a read error of a much larger clone one base away. The V and J genes are TRBV27 and TRBJ1-1; the D is unclear. Germline V gene data show CDR1 as MNHEY and CDR2 as SMNVEV (reference sequence). The CDR3 is 15 residues long. Trimming shortened V by 8 bases and J by 0 bases, and 16 bases separated the two germline ends. CDR3 sequence (DNA): TGTGCCAGCTCGGAAATTACCCCTATGAACACTGAAGCTTTCTTT. Protein sequence: CASSEITPMNTEAFF.

This clonotype was counted at least ten times. The chain joins TRBV9 to TRBJ2-1; no reliable D call. The germline V gene has CDR1 SGDLS and CDR2 YYNGEE. The CDR3 is 12 residues long. The ends were cut back, 3 bases at V and 10 bases at J, with 11 bases in the middle. The CDR3: CASSESENEQFF. The CDR3 DNA reads as TGTGCCAGCAGCGAAAGCGAAAACGAGCAGTTCTTC.

This clonotype has ten or more counts. The chain recombines TRBV12-3 or TRBV12-4 with TRBJ2-7; 9 bases match TRBD1. Losses at the gene ends were 5 bases for V and 4 bases for J; bases not matched to a gene: 3. The CDR3 runs to 13 residues. The CDR3: CASSGTGIYEQYF. DNA for the CDR3: TGTGCCAGCAGTGGGACAGGGATTTACGAGCAGTACTTC.

This clonotype was seen ten or more times. The genes are TRBV24-1 and TRBJ2-1, with D possibly being TRBD1 (6 bases). This CDR3 comprises 16 residues. Germline assignment: CDR1 KGHDR and CDR2 SFDVKD. The V gene lost 0 bases and the J gene lost 2 bases, with 10 bases spanning the gap. The chain's CDR3 is CATSDLPDRPYNEQFF. CDR3 sequence (DNA): TGTGCCACCAGTGATTTGCCCGACAGGCCCTACAATGAGCAGTTCTTC.

This clonotype was detected ten times or more. The V call is TRBV28, the J call TRBJ2-1; D gene ambiguous. From germline, CDR1 is MDHEN and CDR2 SYDVKM. Between the trimmed V and J ends, which lost 3 bases and 0 bases, there was a span of 9 bases. The CDR3 length is 15 residues. This CDR3 reads CASSLTTTSYNEQFF. Here the CDR3 DNA reads TGTGCCAGCAGTTTGACGACGACCTCCTACAATGAGCAGTTCTTC. The full variable domain, in which reference TRBV28 and TRBJ2-1 provide the parts outside the CDR3, is DVKVTQSSRYLVKRTGEKVFLECVQDMDHENMFWYRQDPGLGLRLIYFSYDVKMKEKGDIPEGYSVSREKKERFSLILESASTNQTSMYLCASSLTTTSYNEQFFGPGTRLTVL.

The chain has TRBV6-4 and TRBJ2-2; 9 nucleotides agree with TRBD1. The J segment lost 0 bases and the V segment lost 0 bases, leaving 8 bases of the junction unmatched. CDR1 MRHNA and CDR2 SNTAGT come from the germline V gene. The CDR3 length is 19 residues. CDR3 amino acids: CASSDSYRGPTANTGELFF. The DNA for the CDR3 is TGTGCCAGCAGTGACTCGTACAGGGGGCCTACTGCGAACACCGGGGAGCTGTTTTTT.

This clonotype came up a few times. CDR3 region: CASSPGQGGHQPQHF. CDR3 coding DNA: TGTGCCAGCAGTCCCGGACAGGGCGGGCATCAGCCCCAGCATTTT. This sequence joins TRBV6-2 or TRBV6-3 and TRBJ1-5; TRBD1 agrees at 8 bases. After removal of 5 bases from V and 5 bases from J, the junction contained 8 bases not matched to a gene. The germline gives CDR1 MNHEY, CDR2 SVGEGT. The CDR3 runs to 15 residues.

This clonotype was detected only a few times. This chain joins TRBV11-2 and TRBJ2-5; TRBD1 or TRBD2 may be the D gene (7 bases each). CDR1 and CDR2 from the germline V gene are SGHAT and FQNNGV. V was clipped by 5 bases and J by 12 bases, with 22 bases between them. CDR3 length: 14 residues. CDR3 DNA sequence: TGTGCCAGCAGCGACCAGGGGGGGGTACTAGTGGAGTACTTC. This encodes CASSDQGGVLVEYF.

This clonotype showed up many times. V usage is TRBV28 and J usage is TRBJ2-3; D gene unclear. Trimming removed 8 bases at V and 6 bases at J, with 15 bases between. CDR1 is MDHEN, CDR2 SYDVKM, per germline. The CDR3 runs 13 residues. The CDR3 nucleotides read TGTGCCAGCTTCTACAGCCCGTCGGATACGCAGTATTTT. Protein: CASFYSPSDTQYF.

Ten or more counts support this clonotype. The chain carries TRBV28 and TRBJ2-7; D gene uncertain. Trimming took off 6 bases at V and 4 bases at J, with 19 bases between the two ends. CDR1 MDHEN and CDR2 SYDVKM come from the germline V gene. This CDR3 contains 15 residues. CDR3 in amino acids: CASSRPVGRQYEQYF. CDR3 DNA sequence: TGTGCCAGCAGCCGCCCGGTTGGGCGCCAGTACGAGCAGTACTTC.

The chain links TRBV5-4 to TRBJ2-1, with D perhaps matching TRBD2 (6 bases). CDR1 and CDR2 from the germline V gene are SGHNT and YYREEE (reference sequence). This CDR3 is built from 15 residues. Trimming removed 0 bases from V and 8 bases from J, with 15 bases in between. Here the CDR3 reads CASSLEPDGGYEQFF. CDR3 sequence (DNA): TGTGCCAGCAGCTTGGAGCCTGATGGGGGGTATGAGCAGTTCTTC.

This clonotype showed up just a few times. The chain recombines TRBV24-1 with TRBJ2-3; D uncertain. Germline assignment: CDR1 KGHDR and CDR2 SFDVKD. V was clipped by 6 bases and J by 4 bases, with 19 bases between them. The CDR3 is made up of 16 amino acids. The CDR3 DNA follows: TGTGCCACCAGTCTCTCCTTCCCGGCCCGGGCAGATACGCAGTATTTT. This gives the protein CATSLSFPARADTQYF.

The table lists this clonotype with many counts. V usage is TRBV2 and J usage is TRBJ1-5; D gene unclear. V lost 6 bases and J 8 bases, leaving 8 bases between the germline ends. The germline gives CDR1 SNHLY, CDR2 FYNNEI. This CDR3 has 11 residues. The CDR3 nucleotides read TGTGCCAGCAGCCCCGGTGAGCCCCAGCATTTT. It encodes CASSPGEPQHF.

This clonotype was recorded many times. The V call is TRBV5-6, the J call TRBJ2-5, with unresolved D. The V gene lost 2 bases and the J gene lost 2 bases, with 13 bases spanning the gap. Germline CDR1 is SGHDT and CDR2 is YYEEEE. CDR3 length equals 15 residues. CDR3 DNA sequence: TGTGCCAGCAGCTTTGGTAACAGCCCTCAAGAGACCCAGTACTTC. As protein: CASSFGNSPQETQYF. Full variable domain (missing parts from reference TRBV5-6 and TRBJ2-5): DAGVTQSPTHLIKTRGQQVTLRCSPKSGHDTVSWYQQALGQGPQFIFQYYEEEERQRGNFPDRFSGHQFPNYSSELNVNALLLGDSALYLCASSFGNSPQETQYFGPGTRLLVL.

In its sample, this clonotype was seen many times. The chain carries TRBV30 and TRBJ1-1; TRBD1 is a possible D gene (6 bases). CDR1 and CDR2 from the germline V gene are GTSNPN and SVGIG (reference sequence). This CDR3 has 11 residues. V lost 7 bases and J lost 6, with 12 bases in between. The CDR3 region is CASVQGPEAFF. The CDR3, as DNA: TGTGCCTCCGTACAGGGCCCTGAAGCTTTCTTT.

This clonotype showed up many times. This chain links TRBV28 with TRBJ2-5, with TRBD2 identical over 11 bases. The ends lost 10 bases at V and 1 base at J; junction bases unmatched: 17. Germline V gene data show CDR1 as MDHEN and CDR2 as SYDVKM. This CDR3 is 18 amino acids long. In DNA, the CDR3 is TGTGCCACCTTTCCGGGACTAGCGGCGATGATGATCCAAGAGACCCAGTACTTC. Translating it yields CATFPGLAAMMIQETQYF.

This clonotype occurred many times. The chain links TRBV11-2 to TRBJ1-3; D is ambiguous. The CDR3 extends over 17 amino acids. The germline gives CDR1 SGHAT, CDR2 FQNNGV. Trimming took 3 bases from V and 4 from J, leaving 19 bases between them. The CDR3 region is CASSFDGSGFSGNTIYF. CDR3 bases: TGTGCCAGCAGCTTTGATGGGTCGGGGTTTTCGGGAAACACCATATATTTT.